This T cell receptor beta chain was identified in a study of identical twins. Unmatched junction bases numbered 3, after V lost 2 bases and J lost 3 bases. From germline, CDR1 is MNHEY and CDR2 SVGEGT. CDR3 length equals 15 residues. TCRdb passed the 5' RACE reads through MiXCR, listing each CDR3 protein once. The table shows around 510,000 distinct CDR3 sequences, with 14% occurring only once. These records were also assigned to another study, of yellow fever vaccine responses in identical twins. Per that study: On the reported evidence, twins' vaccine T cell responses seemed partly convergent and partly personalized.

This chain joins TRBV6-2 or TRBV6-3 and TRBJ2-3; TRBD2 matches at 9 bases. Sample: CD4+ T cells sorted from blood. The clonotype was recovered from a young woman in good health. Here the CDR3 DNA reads TGTGCCAGCAGTTACATTAGCGGGAGAACAGATACGCAGTATTTT. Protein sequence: CASSYISGRTDTQYF.